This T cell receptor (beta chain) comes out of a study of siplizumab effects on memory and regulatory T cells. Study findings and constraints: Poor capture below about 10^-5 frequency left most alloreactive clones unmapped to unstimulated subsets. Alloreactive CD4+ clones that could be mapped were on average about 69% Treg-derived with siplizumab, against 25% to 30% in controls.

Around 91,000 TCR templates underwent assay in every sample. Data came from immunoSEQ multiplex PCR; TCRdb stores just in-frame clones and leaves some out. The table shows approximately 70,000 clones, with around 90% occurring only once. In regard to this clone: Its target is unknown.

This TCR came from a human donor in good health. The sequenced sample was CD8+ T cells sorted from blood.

This chain's CDR3 is CASSLGGSNSPLHF. In DNA, the CDR3 is TGCGCCAGCAGCTTGGGGGGTAGTAATTCACCCCTCCACTTT. This rearrangement joins TRBV5-1 to TRBJ1-6; D gene uncertain. Germline values: CDR1 SGHRS, CDR2 YFSETQ. The CDR3 has 14 residues. V was pared by 0 bases and J by 6 bases, with 7 bases between.